The present entry profiles one TCR beta chain with its context. Its antigen remains unknown. This specimen belongs to a study of monozygotic twins with inflammatory bowel disease. TCRdb reprocessed the 5' RACE reads; each CDR3 protein has one entry and no DNA is given. This listing includes fewer than 550,000 distinct CDR3 sequences. This CDR3 is 14 amino acids long. The germline CDR1 and CDR2 sequences are MNHEY and SMNVEV (reference sequence). Findings and limits, study-wide: Background noise in patient repertoires may stem from differing immunosuppressive treatments. Perhaps reflecting limited power, concordant and discordant twins did not differ in repertoire similarity. IBD patients shared fewer clonotypes with others than healthy twins, especially with disease activity. No discrimination was achieved between different T cell subtypes.

V and J are TRBV27 and TRBJ2-7; TCRdb outputs TRBD1, but without DNA this stays unchecked. This sequence was found in a human donor with ulcerative colitis or Crohn's disease, or a healthy co-twin of an affected twin (not recorded which). Sequencing was performed on blood. The CDR3 sequence: CASTRTGDFGEQYF.